This T cell receptor beta chain was retrieved from a study of beta chain features in type 1 diabetes (dated by TCRdb to between 2018 and 2020). Describing the broader study: Mean age, gender distribution, total cell number and subset yield did not differ between patients and healthy donors. A total of some 100,000,000 sorted cells were examined across all samples, and the number of cells per subset was strongly correlated with RNA yield. The study compared TCRB repertoires of sorted circulating CD4+ T cell subsets between recently diagnosed type 1 diabetes patients and matched healthy donors. Regulatory and stem cell-like memory subsets were isolated from only 8 patients and roughly eight healthy donors, whereas naive and central memory subsets came from all 30 or so donors.

The entire isolated RNA was reverse transcribed using the High Capacity cDNA Reverse Transcription Kit, and thus expressed TCRB transcripts were sequenced. Naive, central memory and regulatory T cell samples underwent deep immunoSEQ sequencing, averaging about 3.3 million total reads per sample. Sorted cells were lysed in RLT buffer and RNA was extracted with DNase-treated RNeasy Micro or Mini kits, depending on cell number. To prevent cross-contamination, each cell subset was processed individually, whereas patient and healthy donor samples were processed jointly. The immunoSEQ multiplex PCR was used to amplify TCRB sequences from cDNA, generating 87-bp fragments that spanned the CDR3 region. The amplicons were sequenced using the Illumina HiSeq platform. Under the source paper's analysis protocol: Synthetic template baselines were used to correct PCR bias computationally, reads within Hamming distance 2 were collapsed, and singletons that could not be merged were discarded. By aligning reads against IMGT, V, D and J genes, CDR3 length, and insertions or deletions at six rearrangement sites were assigned. Within each subset, clonotype counts were normalized to the number of sorted cells before true diversity and Gini coefficients were calculated with the tcR R package. Repertoire sharing was quantified using the overlap coefficient calculated on TCRB nucleotide sequences. The clones in this table, taken by TCRdb from immuneACCESS, are in-frame only. Not every clone is retained; where verified, under half of the shortfall comes from an unresolved V gene, and the cause of the rest is unknown. The V and J calls and clone size were taken over from that table, and D and trimming were inferred from the DNA. This sample has about 320,000 clones in its table, and 11% to 15% of those were observed once. Together, the top ten hold around 7% of the sample.

From each donor, a single peripheral blood sample of 90 to 150 mL on average was drawn into heparinised tubes. A BD FACSAria II was used to sort naive, central memory, regulatory and stem cell-like memory CD4+ T cells with a panel that included CD45RO, CCR7, CD25, CD127, CD95 and CD27. A purity above 98% was achieved for all sorted populations. Right away, PBMCs were isolated by Lymphoprep density gradient centrifugation and were stained directly, with no culture step. So that batch effects would be minimized, each experiment stained and sorted samples in pairs, pairing one healthy donor with one patient. This clone was seen a handful of times. Its antigen is still unknown. The record has no base qualities; no much larger clone is one base away. Results and caveats for the whole study, not just this receptor: Naive, central memory and regulatory TCRB repertoires appeared to be more alike among patients than among healthy donors. A moderate but significant shortening of TCRB CDR3 length was observed in type 1 diabetes patients in all four CD4+ subsets. Only small numbers of individuals were included in the HLA sub-analyses, which left unresolved whether HLA type had any influence on TCRB rearrangement. Because cDNA was sequenced instead of genomic DNA, activated cells with high expression could be over-represented, although the groups did not differ in activation or CD3 levels. PCR might favor shorter templates, but patient and control samples were amplified and corrected together, so any skew would affect both groups equally. At VDJ recombination sites, patients with type 1 diabetes made fewer insertions and deleted more nucleotides, a pattern implying thymic rearrangement abnormalities.

Sequencing input: central memory CD4+ T cells from blood. The clonotype originates from a man between 25 and 39 years old in good health.

This receptor carries the CDR3 CASSSDRTYNEQFF. The DNA reads as follows: TGTGCCAGCAGCTCCGACAGAACCTACAATGAGCAGTTCTTC. The sequence links TRBV7-2 to TRBJ2-1, and TRBD1 may be the D gene, going by 5 matching bases. Inclusive of the bounding cysteine and phenylalanine, the CDR3 is 14 residues long. The sequence is cut down to CDR3 DNA, 42 bases in frame from base 1. V sheds 4 bases and J sheds 2 bases, leaving 9 bases between their ends. From the germline V gene, CDR1 is SGHTA and CDR2 is FQGNSA.